This entry is about one T cell receptor (beta chain). No antigen is known for it. Base qualities are not recorded, but no much larger clone differs from it by a single base. This sample was included in a study of cytomegalovirus exposure and HLA in healthy donors (dated by TCRdb to 2017 to 2019). Regarding the study in general: According to an earlier analysis of a few hundred of the donors, some 170 million T cells yielded 90 million to 140 million unique TCR beta sequences and about 300 Gb of sequence data. An early release covering roughly 640 HLA-typed donors comprised 250 to 350 gigabases of sequencing data and approximately 85 million unique TCR sequences. Of the roughly 400 genotyped donors, 75% to 85% were placed in the genetic ancestry cluster associated with self-reported Caucasian donors. The study aimed to test whether signatures of past pathogen exposure could be identified by cataloging public T cell receptors. The study profiled the T cell repertoires of more than 500 subjects by immunosequencing and related them to cytomegalovirus serostatus. Besides the first cohort of hundreds of subjects, a separate validation cohort made up of roughly 120 different subjects was used. To predict cytomegalovirus infection status, the study combined high-throughput TCR immunosequencing, statistical association of individual TCRs with disease status, and machine learning. A later analysis re-examined previously published TCR beta repertoires from just over 650 donors and added high-resolution HLA genotyping to investigate patterns of TCR occurrence. In the later analysis, no new phenotypic data were used to find candidate immune exposures; instead, reliance was placed on TCR beta sequences and their occurrence across donors. In an earlier analysis of 500 to 650 of the donors, high-throughput TCR beta sequencing was used to judge whether each TCR beta V gene segment behaved as functional or pseudogenic. Donor age, sex, ethnicity and CMV serostatus were compiled together with the repertoire data. A later genetic analysis took genome-wide SNP genotypes for about 65% of the 666 donors and used that subset as a discovery cohort. All discovery cohort repertoires had been generated using a single sequencing platform. HLA typing covered class I and class II loci at four-digit resolution. Typing coverage varied by locus: roughly 620-640 donors for A, B, C, DRB1 and DQB1; roughly 510 for DQA1; about 600 for DPA1; around 490 for DPB1. Roughly 5 DR-DQ haplotypes were treated as single units for association and clustering because of strong linkage in the cohort. Across about 380 genotyped donors of the cohort, an average of roughly 230,000 unique TCR beta nucleotide sequences per donor were sequenced, and about a sixth of those sequences were non-productive.

In the germline V gene (reference sequence), CDR1 corresponds to MNHNY and CDR2 to SVGAGI. At the junction V is shortened by 6 bases and J by 6 bases, with 14 bases in between. Counted from cysteine to phenylalanine, this CDR3 has 13 amino acids. The sequence is cut down to CDR3 DNA, 39 bases in frame from base 1. The library was produced with the immunoSEQ multiplex PCR assay. A mixture of 60 forward primers for TCR Vbeta segments and 13 reverse primers for TCR Jbeta segments was used in the multiplex PCR. The CDR3 region of rearranged TCR beta genes was amplified from genomic DNA with a multiplex PCR assay. Amplified TCR beta libraries were sequenced as 87-base-pair reads on the Illumina HiSeq System. As for the authors' bioinformatics: A later analysis tallied 75 million to 95 million unique TCR beta chains across the 550 to 850 repertoires, and around 10 million of those chains were shared by two or more donors. Raw reads were error-corrected and collapsed into unique sequences by a nearest-neighbor algorithm in which closely related sequences were merged to remove PCR and sequencing errors. To assign V, D and J gene segments, CDR3 sequences were aligned to IMGT reference sequences. For a sequence to be retained, at least a six-nucleotide match to both a V gene segment and a J gene segment was required. A rearrangement was called productive if the CDR3 had no stop codons and remained in frame with V and J, and every other rearrangement was called non-productive. CDR3 was defined according to IMGT convention as the region running from the second conserved V-encoded cysteine to the conserved J-encoded phenylalanine. Sequences without an unambiguous match to a single V gene segment were excluded from the earlier analysis of several hundred of the donors. An earlier analysis of fewer than 750 of the donors classified V segments as functional when productive rearrangements were above 56.7% and as segregating when the standard deviation between donors was above 5%. A statistical classification framework was built for diagnosing cytomegalovirus status from the catalog of TCR beta chain sequences. In a later analysis, V and J genes were assigned by comparing TCR nucleotide sequences against IMGT/GENE-DB human TR gene sequences. A later analysis assigned CDR3 sequences and most-parsimonious VDJ recombination scenarios with the TCRdist pipeline. In a later analysis, every TCR beta chain was defined by the combination of its CDR3 amino acid sequence and its V-gene family, and reads without a unique V-gene family were dropped. As a way to deal with suspected cross-contamination and a sequencing artifact, a later analysis dropped 450 to 600 nucleotide sequences that were highly shared and had low generation probability. For each public chain, a later analysis derived a clonal expansion index from normalized ranks of inferred template counts within each repertoire. Generation probabilities in a later analysis came from a VDJ recombination model fitted to out-of-frame rearrangements, and those results were checked against IGoR. Hypergeometric tests were used in a later analysis to score TCR-TCR, TCR-HLA and TCR-CMV co-occurrence, with a repertoire-size bias correction applied to the TCR pairs. In a later analysis, false discovery rates were estimated by permuting HLA or CMV assignments 20 times. In a later analysis, co-occurring TCRs were grouped using DBSCAN, with TCRdist sequence similarity added in when clustering inside HLA-allele-positive subsets. Repertoires with fewer than 30,000 or more than 120,000 public chains were left out of co-occurrence clustering, as were four to six repertoires with anomalous nucleotide sharing. The table comes from immuneACCESS by way of TCRdb, which keeps in-frame sequences with V and J called. Part of the clones is missing from these tables; in studies checked, under half for an unresolved V gene and the rest for unknown reasons. The V and J calls and clone size come from that table; D and trimming were worked out from the DNA. The sample has about 150,000 clones on record, approximately 80% of them singletons. The ten biggest clones cover under 2% of the sample.

The cohort consisted of approximately 690 healthy bone marrow donors. At the time of sampling, every cohort member was nominally healthy, though immune exposures that went unrecorded were likely present. The donor was CMV seropositive and was included in the group of 250 to 300 seropositive cohort members. A peripheral blood sample was collected from each donor, and TCR beta sequencing was performed on peripheral blood mononuclear cells. The Qiagen DNeasy Blood Extraction Kit was used to extract genomic DNA from the blood cell samples. Overall study outcomes, separate from this receptor: In a later analysis, several top co-occurrence clusters were reported to appear linked to parvovirus B19, influenza, CMV and Epstein-Barr virus. CMV serostatus was the only immune exposure information available for the cohort. Roughly uniform sequencing depth across donors was assumed in presence/absence analyses, although this assumption may not hold. The earlier analysis of some 560 of the donors excluded over 15 rarely observed V segments, including chromosome 9 orphons, because counts were too low. Correlated functional status among segregating V segments might be attributable to linkage disequilibrium, but an unknown experimental factor could not be ruled out. A further reported finding was that TCR beta sequences accurately predicted the HLA-A and HLA-B alleles for most subjects in the first cohort. The classifier was reported to diagnose cytomegalovirus status with high specificity and sensitivity in both the original and validation cohorts. Most TCR sequences were observed very rarely across donors, whereas some public TCRs were present in many individuals. When HLA alleles, especially DR and DQ, strongly co-occurred, TCR associations were difficult to assign to individual alleles. A group of highly shared sequence variants was considered likely to be a technical artifact of the sequencing pipeline. A few of the identified cytomegalovirus-associated TCR beta chains were confirmed in vitro to be specific for cytomegalovirus antigens. In a later genetic analysis, a missense DCLRE1C variant was associated with V-gene and J-gene trimming of TCR beta chains, and the association was replicated in an independent cohort. The authors suggested that the approach could potentially be generalized to other disease states and immunological phenotypes. Because HLA typing was missing for some donors at each locus, association tests included only the typed subset. Only TCR beta chains were sequenced in this cohort, and the absence of alpha or paired-chain data limited detectable features. In an earlier analysis of some 640 of the donors, most TCR beta V segments were observed in productive rearrangements about 87% or about 30% of the time, broadly matching IMGT annotations. Compared with equally common non-associated chains, HLA-associated TCR beta chains in a later analysis were more clonally expanded and had lower generation probabilities. A later analysis found that most CMV-associated TCR beta chains appeared HLA-restricted, with HLA associations seemingly driven largely by CMV exposure. A later analysis found that TCR association rates varied across HLA loci, with DRB1 alleles showing the most associated TCRs and HLA-C alleles the fewest. Because the 87-base-pair reads could not distinguish some IMGT-functional V segments, including TRBV6-2 and TRBV6-3, those segments were excluded. A later analysis associated some 17,000 TCR beta sequences with specific HLA alleles at a false discovery rate of 0.05. In a later genetic analysis, fewer N-insertions in productive TCRs were reported among donors in an Asian-associated ancestry cluster than the roughly 700-donor mean. The study gave a list of more than 150 TCR beta chains associated with cytomegalovirus.

The chain employs TRBV6-6 and TRBJ1-1; D gene: possibly TRBD1, on 5 matching bases. The material sequenced was PBMCs. This receptor was identified in a female donor in good health and CMV-seropositive. The nucleotide sequence reads as follows: TGTGCCAGCAGCCCTTTAACGGGGGCTGAAGCTTTCTTT. This translates into CASSPLTGAEAFF.